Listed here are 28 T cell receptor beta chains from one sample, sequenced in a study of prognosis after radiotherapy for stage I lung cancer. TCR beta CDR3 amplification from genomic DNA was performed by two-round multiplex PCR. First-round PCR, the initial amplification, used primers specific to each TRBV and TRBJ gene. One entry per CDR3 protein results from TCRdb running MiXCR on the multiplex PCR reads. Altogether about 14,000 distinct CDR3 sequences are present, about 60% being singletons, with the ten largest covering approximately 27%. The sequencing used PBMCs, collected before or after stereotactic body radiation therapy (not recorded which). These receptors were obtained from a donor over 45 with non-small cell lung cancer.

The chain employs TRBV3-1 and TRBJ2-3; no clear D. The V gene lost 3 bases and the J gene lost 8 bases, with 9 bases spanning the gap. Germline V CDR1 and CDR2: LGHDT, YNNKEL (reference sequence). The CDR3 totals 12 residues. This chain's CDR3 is CASSHLTGTQYF. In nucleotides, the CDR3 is TGTGCCAGCAGCCACCTCACCGGTACGCAGTATTTT.

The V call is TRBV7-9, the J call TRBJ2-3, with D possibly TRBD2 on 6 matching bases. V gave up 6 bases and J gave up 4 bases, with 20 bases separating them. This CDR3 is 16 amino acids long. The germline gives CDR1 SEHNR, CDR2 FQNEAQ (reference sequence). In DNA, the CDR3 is TGTGCCAGCAGGGTAGGGCGGGCGGGAAGCTCAGATACGCAGTATTTT. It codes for CASRVGRAGSSDTQYF.

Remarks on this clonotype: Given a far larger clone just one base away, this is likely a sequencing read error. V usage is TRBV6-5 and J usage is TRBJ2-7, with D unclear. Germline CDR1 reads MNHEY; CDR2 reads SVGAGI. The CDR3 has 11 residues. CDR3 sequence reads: CAISLLYEQYF. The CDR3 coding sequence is TGTGCCATCAGTCTTCTTTACGAGCAGTACTTC.

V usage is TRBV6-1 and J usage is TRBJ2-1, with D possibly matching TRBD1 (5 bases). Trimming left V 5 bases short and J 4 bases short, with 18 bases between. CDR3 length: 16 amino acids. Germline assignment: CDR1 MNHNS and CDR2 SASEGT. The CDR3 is CASSHIRAHGYNEQFF. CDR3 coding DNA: TGTGCCAGCAGTCACATCAGGGCCCACGGTTACAATGAGCAGTTCTTC.

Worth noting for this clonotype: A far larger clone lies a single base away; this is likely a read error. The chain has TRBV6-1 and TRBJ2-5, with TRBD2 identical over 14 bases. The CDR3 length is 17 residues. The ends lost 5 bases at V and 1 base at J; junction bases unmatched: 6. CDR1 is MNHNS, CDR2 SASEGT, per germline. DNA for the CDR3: TGTGCCAGCAGTTTCGGACTAGCGGGAGGTCTCCAAGAGACCCAGTACTTC. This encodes CASSFGLAGGLQETQYF.

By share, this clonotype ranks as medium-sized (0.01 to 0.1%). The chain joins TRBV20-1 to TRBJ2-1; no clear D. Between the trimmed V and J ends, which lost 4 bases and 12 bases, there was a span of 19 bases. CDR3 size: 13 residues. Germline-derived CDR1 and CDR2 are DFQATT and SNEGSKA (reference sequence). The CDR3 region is CSATAVPELGQFF. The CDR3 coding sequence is TGCAGTGCTACCGCCGTCCCCGAACTGGGGCAGTTCTTC.

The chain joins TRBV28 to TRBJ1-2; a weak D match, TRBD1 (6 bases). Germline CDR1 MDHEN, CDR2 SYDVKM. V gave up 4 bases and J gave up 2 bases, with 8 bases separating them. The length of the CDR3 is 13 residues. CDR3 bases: TGTGCCAGCAGTTCCGGACAGAACTATGGCTACACCTTC. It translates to CASSSGQNYGYTF.

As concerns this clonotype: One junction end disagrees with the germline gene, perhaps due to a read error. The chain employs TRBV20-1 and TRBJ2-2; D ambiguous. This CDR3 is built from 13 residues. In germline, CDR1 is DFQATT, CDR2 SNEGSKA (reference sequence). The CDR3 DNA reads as TGCAGTGCTATACCCACGAACACCGGTGAGCTGTTTTTT. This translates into CSAIPTNTGELFF.

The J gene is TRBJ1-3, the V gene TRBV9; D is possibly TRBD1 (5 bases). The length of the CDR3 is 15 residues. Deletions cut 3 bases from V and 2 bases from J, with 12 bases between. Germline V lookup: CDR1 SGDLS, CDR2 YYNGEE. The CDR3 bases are TGTGCCAGCAGCGGCCTTGGGGGTACTGGAAACACCATATATTTT. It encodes CASSGLGGTGNTIYF.

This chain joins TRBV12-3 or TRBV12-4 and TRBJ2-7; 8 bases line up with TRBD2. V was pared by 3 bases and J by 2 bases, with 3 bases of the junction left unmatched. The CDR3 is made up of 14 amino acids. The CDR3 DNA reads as TGTGCCAGCAGTTTTGATAGCGGGGCCTACGAGCAGTACTTC. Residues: CASSFDSGAYEQYF.

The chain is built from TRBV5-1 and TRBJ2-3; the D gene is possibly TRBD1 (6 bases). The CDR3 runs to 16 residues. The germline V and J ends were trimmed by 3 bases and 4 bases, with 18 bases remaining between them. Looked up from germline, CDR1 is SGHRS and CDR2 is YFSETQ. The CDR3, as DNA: TGCGCCAGCAGCTCTGGACAGTGGGCAGGAGCAGATACGCAGTATTTT. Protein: CASSSGQWAGADTQYF.

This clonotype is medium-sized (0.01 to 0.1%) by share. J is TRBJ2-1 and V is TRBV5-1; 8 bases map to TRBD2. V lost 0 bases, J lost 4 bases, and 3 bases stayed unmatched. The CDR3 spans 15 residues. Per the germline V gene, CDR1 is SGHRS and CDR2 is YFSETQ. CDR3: CASSLASGLYNEQFF. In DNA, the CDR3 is TGCGCCAGCAGCTTGGCTAGCGGGCTTTACAATGAGCAGTTCTTC.

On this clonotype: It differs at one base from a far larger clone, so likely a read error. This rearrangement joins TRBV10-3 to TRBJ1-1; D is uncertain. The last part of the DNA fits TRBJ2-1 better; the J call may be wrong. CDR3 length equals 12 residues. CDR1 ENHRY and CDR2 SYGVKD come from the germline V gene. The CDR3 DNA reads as TGTGCCATCAGTGAAACGGGCTATGAGCAGTTCTTC. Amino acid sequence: CAISETGYEQFF.

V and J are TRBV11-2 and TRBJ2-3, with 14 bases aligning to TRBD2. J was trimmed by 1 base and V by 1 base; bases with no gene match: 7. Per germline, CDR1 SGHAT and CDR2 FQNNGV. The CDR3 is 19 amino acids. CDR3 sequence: CASSLGGTSGSIGTDTQYF. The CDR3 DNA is TGTGCCAGCAGCTTAGGGGGGACTAGCGGGAGTATCGGCACAGATACGCAGTATTTT.

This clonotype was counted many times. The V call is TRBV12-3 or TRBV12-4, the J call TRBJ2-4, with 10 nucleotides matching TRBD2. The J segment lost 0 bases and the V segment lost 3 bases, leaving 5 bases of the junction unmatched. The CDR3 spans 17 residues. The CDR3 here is CASSLTLAGVAKNIQYF. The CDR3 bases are TGTGCCAGCAGTTTGACGCTAGCGGGGGTAGCCAAAAACATTCAGTACTTC.

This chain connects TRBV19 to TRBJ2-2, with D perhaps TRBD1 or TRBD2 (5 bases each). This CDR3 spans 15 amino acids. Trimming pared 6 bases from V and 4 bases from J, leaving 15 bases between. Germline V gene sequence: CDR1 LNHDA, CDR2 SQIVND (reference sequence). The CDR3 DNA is TGTGCCAGTAGCCCTACGGGGCTGGCCACCGGGGAGCTGTTTTTT. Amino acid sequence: CASSPTGLATGELFF.

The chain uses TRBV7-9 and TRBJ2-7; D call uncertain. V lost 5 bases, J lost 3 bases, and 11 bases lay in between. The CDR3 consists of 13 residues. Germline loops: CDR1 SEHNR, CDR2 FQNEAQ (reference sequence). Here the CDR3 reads CASSPRHNYEQYF. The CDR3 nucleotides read TGTGCCAGCAGCCCGCGGCACAACTACGAGCAGTACTTC.

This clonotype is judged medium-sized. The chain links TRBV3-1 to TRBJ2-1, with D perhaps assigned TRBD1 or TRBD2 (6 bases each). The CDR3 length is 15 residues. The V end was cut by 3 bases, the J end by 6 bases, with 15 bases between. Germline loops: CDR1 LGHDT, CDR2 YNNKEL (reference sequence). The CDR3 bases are TGTGCCAGCAGCCATCAAGAGGGGGGCGGCAATGAGCAGTTCTTC. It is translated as CASSHQEGGGNEQFF.

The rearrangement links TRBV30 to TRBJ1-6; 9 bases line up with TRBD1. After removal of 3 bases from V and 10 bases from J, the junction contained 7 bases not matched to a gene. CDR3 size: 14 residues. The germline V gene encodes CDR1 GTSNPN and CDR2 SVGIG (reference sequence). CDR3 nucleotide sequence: TGTGCCTGGAGGTCGGACAGGGGTAGATCACCCCTCCACTTT. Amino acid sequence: CAWRSDRGRSPLHF.

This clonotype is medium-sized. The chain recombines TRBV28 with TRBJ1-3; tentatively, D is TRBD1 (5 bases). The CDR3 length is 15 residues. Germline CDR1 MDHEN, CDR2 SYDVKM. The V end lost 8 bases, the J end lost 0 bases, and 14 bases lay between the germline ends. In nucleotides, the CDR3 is TGTGCCAGCTTCTCGGGGGGAAGCTCTGGAAACACCATATATTTT. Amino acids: CASFSGGSSGNTIYF. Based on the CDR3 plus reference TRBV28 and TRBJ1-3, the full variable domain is DVKVTQSSRYLVKRTGEKVFLECVQDMDHENMFWYRQDPGLGLRLIYFSYDVKMKEKGDIPEGYSVSREKKERFSLILESASTNQTSMYLCASFSGGSSGNTIYFGEGSWLTVV.

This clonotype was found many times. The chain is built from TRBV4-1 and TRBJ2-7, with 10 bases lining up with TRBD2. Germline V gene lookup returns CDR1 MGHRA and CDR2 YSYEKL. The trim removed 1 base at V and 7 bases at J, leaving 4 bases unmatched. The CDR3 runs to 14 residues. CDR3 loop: CASSQAASGREQYF. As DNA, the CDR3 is TGCGCCAGCAGCCAAGCGGCTAGCGGGAGAGAGCAGTACTTC.

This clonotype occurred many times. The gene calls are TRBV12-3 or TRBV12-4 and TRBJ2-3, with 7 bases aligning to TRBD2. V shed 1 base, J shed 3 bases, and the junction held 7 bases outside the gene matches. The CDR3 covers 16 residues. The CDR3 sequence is CASSLGREKGTDTQYF. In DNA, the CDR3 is TGTGCCAGCAGTTTAGGGCGGGAGAAGGGGACAGATACGCAGTATTTT.

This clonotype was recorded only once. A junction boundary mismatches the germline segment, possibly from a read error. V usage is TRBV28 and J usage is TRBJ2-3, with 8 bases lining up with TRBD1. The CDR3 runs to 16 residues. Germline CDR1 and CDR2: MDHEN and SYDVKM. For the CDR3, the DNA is TGTGTCAGCAGAGAACAGGGACAGGACCTCACAGATACGCAGTATTTT. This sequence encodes CVSREQGQDLTDTQYF.

The CDR3 is CASSQPGLASGTQYF. CDR3 sequence (DNA): TGTGCCAGCAGTCAACCGGGACTAGCGTCAGGGACCCAGTACTTC. V usage is TRBV28 and J usage is TRBJ2-5, with TRBD2 matching 10 bases. The CDR3 contains 15 residues. With 5 bases clipped from V and 7 bases from J, the junction kept 10 bases outside the gene matches. Germline-derived CDR1 and CDR2 are MDHEN and SYDVKM.

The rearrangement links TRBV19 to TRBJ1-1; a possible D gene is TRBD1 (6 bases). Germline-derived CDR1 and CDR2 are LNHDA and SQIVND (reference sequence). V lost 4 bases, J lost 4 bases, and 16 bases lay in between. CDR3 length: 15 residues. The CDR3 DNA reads TGTGCCAGTAGTACTTCAGGGGTTAGGCGCACTGAAGCTTTCTTT. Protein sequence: CASSTSGVRRTEAFF.

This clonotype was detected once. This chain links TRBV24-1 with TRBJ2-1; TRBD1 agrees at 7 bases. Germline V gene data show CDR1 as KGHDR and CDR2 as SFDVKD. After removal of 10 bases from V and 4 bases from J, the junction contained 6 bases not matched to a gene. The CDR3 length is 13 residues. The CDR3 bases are TGTGCCACTTCTTTGGGACAGTACAATGAGCAGTTCTTC. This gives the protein CATSLGQYNEQFF.

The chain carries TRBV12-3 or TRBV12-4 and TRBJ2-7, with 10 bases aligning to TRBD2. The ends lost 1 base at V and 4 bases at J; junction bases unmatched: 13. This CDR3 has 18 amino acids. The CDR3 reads CASSLVLYGASGRYEQYF. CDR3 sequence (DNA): TGTGCCAGCAGTTTAGTCCTGTATGGGGCTAGCGGGAGATACGAGCAGTACTTC.

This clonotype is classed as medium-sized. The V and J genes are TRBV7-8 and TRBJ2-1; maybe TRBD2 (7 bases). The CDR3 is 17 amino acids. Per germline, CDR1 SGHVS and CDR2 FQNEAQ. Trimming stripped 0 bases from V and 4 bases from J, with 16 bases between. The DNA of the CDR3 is TGTGCCAGCAGCTTAGCCCAAGGGGGGGCTATTTACAATGAGCAGTTCTTC. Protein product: CASSLAQGGAIYNEQFF.